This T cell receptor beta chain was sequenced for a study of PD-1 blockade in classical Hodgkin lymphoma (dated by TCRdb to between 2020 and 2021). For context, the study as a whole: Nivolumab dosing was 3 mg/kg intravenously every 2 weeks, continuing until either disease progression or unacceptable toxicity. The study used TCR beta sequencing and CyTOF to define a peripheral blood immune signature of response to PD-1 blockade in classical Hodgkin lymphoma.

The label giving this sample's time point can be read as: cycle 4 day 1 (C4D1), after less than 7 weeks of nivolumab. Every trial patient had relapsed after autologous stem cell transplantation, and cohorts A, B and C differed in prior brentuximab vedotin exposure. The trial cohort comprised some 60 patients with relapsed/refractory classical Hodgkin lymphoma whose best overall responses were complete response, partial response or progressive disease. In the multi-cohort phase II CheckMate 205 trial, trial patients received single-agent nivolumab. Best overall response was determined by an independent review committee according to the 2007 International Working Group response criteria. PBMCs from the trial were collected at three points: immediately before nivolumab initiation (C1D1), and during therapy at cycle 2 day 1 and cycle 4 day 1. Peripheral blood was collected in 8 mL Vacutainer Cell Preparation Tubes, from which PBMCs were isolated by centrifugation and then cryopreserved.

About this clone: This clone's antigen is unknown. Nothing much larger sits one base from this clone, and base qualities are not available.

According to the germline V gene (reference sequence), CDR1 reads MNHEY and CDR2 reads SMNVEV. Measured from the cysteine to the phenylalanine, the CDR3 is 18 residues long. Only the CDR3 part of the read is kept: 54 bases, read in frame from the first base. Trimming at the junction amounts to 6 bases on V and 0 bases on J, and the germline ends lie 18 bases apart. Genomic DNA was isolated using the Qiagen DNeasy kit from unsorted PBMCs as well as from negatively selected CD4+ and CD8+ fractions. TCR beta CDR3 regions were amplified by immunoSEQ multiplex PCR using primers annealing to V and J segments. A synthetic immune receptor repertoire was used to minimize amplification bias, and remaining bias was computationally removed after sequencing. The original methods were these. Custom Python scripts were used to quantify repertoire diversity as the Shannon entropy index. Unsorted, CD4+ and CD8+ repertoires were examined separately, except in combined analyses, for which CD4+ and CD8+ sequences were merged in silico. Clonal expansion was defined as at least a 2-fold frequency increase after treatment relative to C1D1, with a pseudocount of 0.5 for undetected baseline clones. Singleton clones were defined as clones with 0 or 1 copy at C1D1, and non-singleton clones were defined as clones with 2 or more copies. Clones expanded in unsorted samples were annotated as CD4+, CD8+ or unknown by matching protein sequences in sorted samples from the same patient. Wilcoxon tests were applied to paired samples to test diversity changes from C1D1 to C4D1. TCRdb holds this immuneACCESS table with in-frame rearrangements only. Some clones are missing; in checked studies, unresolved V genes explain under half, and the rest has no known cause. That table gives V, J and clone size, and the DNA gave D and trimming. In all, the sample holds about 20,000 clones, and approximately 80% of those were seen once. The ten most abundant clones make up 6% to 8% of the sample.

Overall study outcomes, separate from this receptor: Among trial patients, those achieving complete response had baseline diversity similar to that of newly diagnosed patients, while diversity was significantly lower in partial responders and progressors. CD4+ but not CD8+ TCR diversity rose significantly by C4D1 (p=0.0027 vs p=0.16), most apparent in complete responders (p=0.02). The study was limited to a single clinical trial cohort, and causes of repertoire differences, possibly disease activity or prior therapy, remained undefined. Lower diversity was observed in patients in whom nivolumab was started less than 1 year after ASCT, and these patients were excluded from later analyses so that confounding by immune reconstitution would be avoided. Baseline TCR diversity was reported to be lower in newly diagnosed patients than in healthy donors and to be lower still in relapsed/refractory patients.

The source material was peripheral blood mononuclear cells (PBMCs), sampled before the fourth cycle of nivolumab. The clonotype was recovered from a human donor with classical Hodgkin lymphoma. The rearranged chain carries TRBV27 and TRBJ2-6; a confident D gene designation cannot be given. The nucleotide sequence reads TGTGCCAGCAGATCACTTTTCCGTGGGGACTCTGGGGCCAACGTCCTGACTTTC. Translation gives CASRSLFRGDSGANVLTF.